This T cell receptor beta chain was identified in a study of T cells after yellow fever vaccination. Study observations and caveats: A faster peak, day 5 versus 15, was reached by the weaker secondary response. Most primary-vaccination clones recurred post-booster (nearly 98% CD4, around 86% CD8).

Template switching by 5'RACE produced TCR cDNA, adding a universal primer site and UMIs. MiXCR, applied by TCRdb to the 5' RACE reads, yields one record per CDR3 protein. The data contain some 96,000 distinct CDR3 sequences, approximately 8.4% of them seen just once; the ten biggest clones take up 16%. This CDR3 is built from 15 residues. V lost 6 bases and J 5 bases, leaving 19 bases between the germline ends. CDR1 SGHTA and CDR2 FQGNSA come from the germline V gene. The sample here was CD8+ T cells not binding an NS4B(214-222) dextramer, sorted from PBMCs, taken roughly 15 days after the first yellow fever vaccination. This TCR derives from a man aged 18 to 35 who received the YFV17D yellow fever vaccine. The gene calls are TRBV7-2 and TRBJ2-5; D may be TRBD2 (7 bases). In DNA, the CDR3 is TGTGCCAGCAGTGGATGGGGGGGGGCCGCGGAGACCCAGTACTTC. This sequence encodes CASSGWGGAAETQYF. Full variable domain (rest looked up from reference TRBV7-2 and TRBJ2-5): GAGVSQSPSNKVTEKGKDVELRCDPISGHTALYWYRQSLGQGLEFLIYFQGNSAPDKSGLPSDRFSAERTGGSVSTLTIQRTQQEDSAVYLCASSGWGGAAETQYFGPGTRLLVL.